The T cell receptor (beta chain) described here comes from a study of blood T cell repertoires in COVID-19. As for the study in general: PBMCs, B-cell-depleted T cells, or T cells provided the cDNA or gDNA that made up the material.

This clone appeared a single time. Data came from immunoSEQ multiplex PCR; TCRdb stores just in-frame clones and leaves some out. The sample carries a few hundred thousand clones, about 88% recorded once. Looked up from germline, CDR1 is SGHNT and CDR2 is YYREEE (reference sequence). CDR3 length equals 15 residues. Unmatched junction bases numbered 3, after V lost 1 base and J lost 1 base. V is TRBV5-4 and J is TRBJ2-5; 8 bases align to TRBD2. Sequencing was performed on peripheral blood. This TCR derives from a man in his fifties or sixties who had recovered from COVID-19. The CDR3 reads CASSLFSGVQETQYF. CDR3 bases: TGTGCCAGCAGCTTGTTTAGCGGGGTCCAAGAGACCCAGTACTTC.